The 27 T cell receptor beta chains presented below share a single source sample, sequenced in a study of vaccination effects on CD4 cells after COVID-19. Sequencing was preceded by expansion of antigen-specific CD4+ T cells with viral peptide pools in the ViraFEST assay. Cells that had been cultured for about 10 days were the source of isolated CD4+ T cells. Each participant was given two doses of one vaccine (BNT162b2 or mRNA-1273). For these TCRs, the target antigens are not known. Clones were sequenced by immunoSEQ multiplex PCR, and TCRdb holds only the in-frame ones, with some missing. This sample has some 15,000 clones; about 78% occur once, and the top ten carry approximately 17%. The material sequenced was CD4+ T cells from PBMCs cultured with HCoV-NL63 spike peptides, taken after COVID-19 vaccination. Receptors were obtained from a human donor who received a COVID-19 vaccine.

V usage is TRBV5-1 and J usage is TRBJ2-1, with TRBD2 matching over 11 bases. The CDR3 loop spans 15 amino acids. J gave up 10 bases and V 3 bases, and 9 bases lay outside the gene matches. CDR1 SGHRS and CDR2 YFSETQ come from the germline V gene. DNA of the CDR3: TGCGCCAGCAGCTCCGTAGCGGGAGGGCTGGGGGAGCAGTTCTTC. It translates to CASSSVAGGLGEQFF. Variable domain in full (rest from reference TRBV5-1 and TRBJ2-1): KAGVTQTPRYLIKTRGQQVTLSCSPISGHRSVSWYQQTPGQGLQFLFEYFSETQRNKGNFPGRFSGRQFSNSRSEMNVSTLELGDSALYLCASSSVAGGLGEQFFGPGTRLTVL.

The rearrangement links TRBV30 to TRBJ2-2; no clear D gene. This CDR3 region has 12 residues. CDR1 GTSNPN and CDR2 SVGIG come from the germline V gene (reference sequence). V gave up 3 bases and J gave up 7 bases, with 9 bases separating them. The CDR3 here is CAWSRVFGELFF. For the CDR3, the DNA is TGTGCCTGGAGCAGAGTATTCGGGGAGCTGTTTTTT. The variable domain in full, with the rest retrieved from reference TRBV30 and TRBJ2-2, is SQTIHQWPATLVQPVGSPLSLECTVEGTSNPNLYWYRQAAGRGLQLLFYSVGIGQISSEVPQNLSASRPQDRQFILSSKKLLLSDSGFYLCAWSRVFGELFFGEGSRLTVL.

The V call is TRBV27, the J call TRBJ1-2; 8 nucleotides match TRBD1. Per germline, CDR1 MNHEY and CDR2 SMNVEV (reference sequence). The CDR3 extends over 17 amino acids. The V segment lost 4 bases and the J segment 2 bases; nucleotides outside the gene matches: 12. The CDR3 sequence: CASSSRTGTGKNYGYTF. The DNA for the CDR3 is TGTGCCAGCAGTTCGAGAACCGGGACAGGAAAAAACTATGGCTACACCTTC.

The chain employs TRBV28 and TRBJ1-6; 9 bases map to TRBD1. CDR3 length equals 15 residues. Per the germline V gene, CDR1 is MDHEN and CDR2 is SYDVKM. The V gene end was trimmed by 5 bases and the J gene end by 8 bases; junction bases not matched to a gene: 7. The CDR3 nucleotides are TGTGCCAGCAGTGGGGGGGACAGGGCCTATTCACCCCTCCACTTT. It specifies CASSGGDRAYSPLHF.

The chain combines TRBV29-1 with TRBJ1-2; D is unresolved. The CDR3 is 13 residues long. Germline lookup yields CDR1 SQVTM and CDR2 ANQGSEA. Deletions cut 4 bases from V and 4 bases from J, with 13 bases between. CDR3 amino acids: CSVARGYAYGYTF. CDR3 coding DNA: TGCAGCGTTGCGAGAGGTTACGCCTATGGCTACACCTTC. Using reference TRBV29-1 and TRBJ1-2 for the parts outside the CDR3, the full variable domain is SAVISQKPSRDICQRGTSLTIQCQVDSQVTMMFWYRQQPGQSLTLIATANQGSEATYESGFVIDKFPISRPNLTFSTLTVSNMSPEDSSIYLCSVARGYAYGYTFGSGTRLTVV.

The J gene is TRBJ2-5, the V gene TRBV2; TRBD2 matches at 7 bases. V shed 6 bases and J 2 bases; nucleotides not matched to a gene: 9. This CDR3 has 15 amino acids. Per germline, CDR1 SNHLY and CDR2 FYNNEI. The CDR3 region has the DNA TGTGCCAGCAGGTTGGATAGCGGGCCTCAAGAGACCCAGTACTTC. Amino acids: CASRLDSGPQETQYF.

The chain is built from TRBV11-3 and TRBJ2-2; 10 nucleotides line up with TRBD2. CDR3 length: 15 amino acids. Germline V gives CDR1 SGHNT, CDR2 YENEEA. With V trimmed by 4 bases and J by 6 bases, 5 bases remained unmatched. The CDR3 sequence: CASSSGLALSGELFF. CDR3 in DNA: TGTGCCAGCAGCTCGGGACTAGCGCTCTCCGGGGAGCTGTTTTTT.

CDR3 amino acids: CASSPGTGTYRGANVLTF. The CDR3 bases are TGTGCCAGCAGCCCCGGGACAGGGACGTATAGAGGGGCCAACGTCCTGACTTTC. This chain uses TRBV5-8 with TRBJ2-6; 9 bases fit TRBD1. The germline V gene encodes CDR1 SGHTS and CDR2 YDEGEE. The trim removed 4 bases at V and 4 bases at J, leaving 12 bases unmatched. CDR3 length: 18 amino acids.

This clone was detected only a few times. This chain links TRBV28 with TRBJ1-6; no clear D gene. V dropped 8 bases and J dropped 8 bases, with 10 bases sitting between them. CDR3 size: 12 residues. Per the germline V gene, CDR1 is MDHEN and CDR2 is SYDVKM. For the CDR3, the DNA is TGTGCCAGCGGCTCCGGTGATTCACCCCTCCACTTT. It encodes CASGSGDSPLHF.

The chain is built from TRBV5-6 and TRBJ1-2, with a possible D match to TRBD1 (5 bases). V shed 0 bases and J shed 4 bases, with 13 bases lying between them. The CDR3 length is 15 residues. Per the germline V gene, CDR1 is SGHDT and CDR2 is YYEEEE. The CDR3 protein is CASSLVAGWSYGYTF. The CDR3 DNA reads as TGTGCCAGCAGCTTGGTGGCAGGGTGGAGCTATGGCTACACCTTC.

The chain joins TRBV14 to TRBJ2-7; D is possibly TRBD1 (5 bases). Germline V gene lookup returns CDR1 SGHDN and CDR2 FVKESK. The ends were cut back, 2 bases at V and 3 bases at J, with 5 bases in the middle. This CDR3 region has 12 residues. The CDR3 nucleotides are TGTGCCAGCAGCCAACAGGGCTACGAGCAGTACTTC. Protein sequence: CASSQQGYEQYF.

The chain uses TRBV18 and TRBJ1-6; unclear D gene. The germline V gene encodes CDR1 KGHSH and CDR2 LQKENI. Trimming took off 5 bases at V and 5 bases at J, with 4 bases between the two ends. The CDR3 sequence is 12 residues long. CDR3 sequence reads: CASSTNNSPLHF. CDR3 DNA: TGTGCCAGCTCAACCAATAATTCACCCCTCCACTTT.

The CDR3: CASSQSGSPNYGYTF. CDR3 nucleotides: TGCGCCAGCAGTCAATCTGGCAGCCCAAACTATGGCTACACCTTC. The chain is built from TRBV23-1 and TRBJ1-2, with D hard to call. TRBV23-1 falls under the ORF class, with uncertain function. V was trimmed by 0 bases and J by 2 bases, leaving 10 bases between them. The CDR3 is 15 residues long.

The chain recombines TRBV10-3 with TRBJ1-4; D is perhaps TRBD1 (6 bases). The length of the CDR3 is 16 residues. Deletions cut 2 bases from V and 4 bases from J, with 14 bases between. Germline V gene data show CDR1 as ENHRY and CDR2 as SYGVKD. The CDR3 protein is CAISETGGRGNEKLFF. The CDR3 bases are TGTGCCATCAGTGAGACGGGCGGCAGGGGTAATGAAAAACTGTTTTTT.

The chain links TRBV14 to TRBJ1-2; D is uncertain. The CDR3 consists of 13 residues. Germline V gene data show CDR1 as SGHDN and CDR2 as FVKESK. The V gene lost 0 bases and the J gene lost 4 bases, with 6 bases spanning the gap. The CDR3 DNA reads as TGTGCCAGCAGCCAAGAGCCAGGCTATGGCTACACCTTC. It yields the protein CASSQEPGYGYTF.

CDR3 sequence (DNA): TGCACCAGCAGCCGGAGCGGGAGGTGCCCCTACAATGAGCAGTTCTTC. Its protein is CTSSRSGRCPYNEQFF. The chain recombines TRBV1 with TRBJ2-1; TRBD2, the table's D call, was not compared with the DNA. TRBV1 is a known pseudogene. This CDR3 has 16 residues.

CDR3 nucleotide sequence: TGTGCCTGGATCAGTGTCGAAAGCTCCTACAATGAGCAGTTCTTC. Protein sequence: CAWISVESSYNEQFF. The chain carries TRBV30 and TRBJ2-1; D not resolved. Germline loops: CDR1 GTSNPN, CDR2 SVGIG (reference sequence). V shed 4 bases and J shed 0 bases, with 13 bases lying between them. The CDR3 length is 15 residues.

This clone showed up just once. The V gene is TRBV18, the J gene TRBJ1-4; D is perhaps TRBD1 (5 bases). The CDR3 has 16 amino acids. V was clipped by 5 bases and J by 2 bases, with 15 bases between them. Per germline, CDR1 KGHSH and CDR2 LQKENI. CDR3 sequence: CASSSTGGVTNEKLFF. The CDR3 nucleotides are TGTGCCAGCTCATCAACCGGAGGGGTTACTAATGAAAAACTGTTTTTT. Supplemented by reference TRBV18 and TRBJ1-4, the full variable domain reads NAGVMQNPRHLVRRRGQEARLRCSPMKGHSHVYWYRQLPEEGLKFMVYLQKENIIDESGMPKERFSAEFPKEGPSILRIQQVVRGDSAAYFCASSSTGGVTNEKLFFGSGTQLSVL.

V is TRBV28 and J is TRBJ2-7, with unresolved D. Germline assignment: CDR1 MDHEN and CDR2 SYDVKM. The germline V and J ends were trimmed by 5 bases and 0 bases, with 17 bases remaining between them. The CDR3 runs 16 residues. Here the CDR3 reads CASSTDGRSISYEQYF. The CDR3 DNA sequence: TGTGCCAGCAGTACGGACGGCAGGAGTATCTCCTACGAGCAGTACTTC.

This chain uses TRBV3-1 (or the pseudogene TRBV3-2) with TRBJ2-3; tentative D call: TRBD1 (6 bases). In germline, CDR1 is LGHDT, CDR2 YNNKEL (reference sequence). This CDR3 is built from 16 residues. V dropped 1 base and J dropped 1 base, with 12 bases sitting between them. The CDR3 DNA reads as TGTGCCAGCAGCCAAGGACAGGCCATTGGCACAGATACGCAGTATTTT. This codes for CASSQGQAIGTDTQYF.

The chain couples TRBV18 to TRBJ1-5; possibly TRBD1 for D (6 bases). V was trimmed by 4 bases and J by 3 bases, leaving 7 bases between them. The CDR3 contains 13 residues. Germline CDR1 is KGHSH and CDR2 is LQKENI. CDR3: CASSLGANQPQHF. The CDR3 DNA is TGTGCCAGCTCACTGGGGGCCAATCAGCCCCAGCATTTT.

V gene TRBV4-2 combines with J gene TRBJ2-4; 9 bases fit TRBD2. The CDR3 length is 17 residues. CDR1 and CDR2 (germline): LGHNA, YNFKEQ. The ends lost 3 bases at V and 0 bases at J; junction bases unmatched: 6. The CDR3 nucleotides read TGTGCCAGCAGCCAGTCTAGCGGGGAAATAGCCAAAAACATTCAGTACTTC. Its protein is CASSQSSGEIAKNIQYF.

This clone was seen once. CDR3 nucleotide sequence: TGTGCCAGCAGTATAGGACTAGCGGGAATCAACAATGAGCAGTTCTTC. It is translated as CASSIGLAGINNEQFF. The chain recombines TRBV27 with TRBJ2-1, with TRBD2 matching over 12 bases. V shed 5 bases, J shed 5 bases, and the junction held 7 bases outside the gene matches. This CDR3 region has 16 residues. Germline-derived CDR1 and CDR2 are MNHEY and SMNVEV (reference sequence).

The CDR3 is CASSLIQGSNTEAFF. DNA for the CDR3: TGTGCCAGCAGCTTAATTCAGGGGTCGAACACTGAAGCTTTCTTT. The chain recombines TRBV7-2 with TRBJ1-1, with D possibly TRBD1 on 6 matching bases. The germline gives CDR1 SGHTA, CDR2 FQGNSA. The CDR3 is made up of 15 amino acids. The V end lost 2 bases, the J end lost 1 base, and 11 bases lay between the germline ends.

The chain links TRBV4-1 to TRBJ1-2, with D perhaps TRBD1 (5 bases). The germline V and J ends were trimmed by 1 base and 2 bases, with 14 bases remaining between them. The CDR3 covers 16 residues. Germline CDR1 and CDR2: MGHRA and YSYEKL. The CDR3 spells CASSQGRGSGNYGYTF. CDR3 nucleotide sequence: TGCGCCAGCAGCCAAGGACGGGGATCAGGGAACTATGGCTACACCTTC.

The CDR3 spells CASSPGHQNTEAFF. DNA for the CDR3: TGCGCCAGCAGCCCGGGACACCAAAACACTGAAGCTTTCTTT. The chain combines TRBV5-1 with TRBJ1-1; D possibly corresponds to TRBD1 (6 bases). V lost 4 bases, J lost 2 bases, and 12 bases lay in between. This CDR3 is 14 amino acids long. Germline assignment: CDR1 SGHRS and CDR2 YFSETQ. Variable domain in full (rest from reference TRBV5-1 and TRBJ1-1): KAGVTQTPRYLIKTRGQQVTLSCSPISGHRSVSWYQQTPGQGLQFLFEYFSETQRNKGNFPGRFSGRQFSNSRSEMNVSTLELGDSALYLCASSPGHQNTEAFFGQGTRLTVV.

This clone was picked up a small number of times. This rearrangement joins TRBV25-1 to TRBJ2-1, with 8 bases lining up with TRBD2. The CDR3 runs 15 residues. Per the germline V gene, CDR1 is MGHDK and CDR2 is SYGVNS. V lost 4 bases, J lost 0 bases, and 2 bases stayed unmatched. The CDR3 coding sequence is TGTGCCAGCAGTGTGAGCGGGGGCTCCTACAATGAGCAGTTCTTC. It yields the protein CASSVSGGSYNEQFF.